One and the same sample provided the 25 T cell receptor beta chains below, sequenced in a study of CD8 T cells in Susac syndrome. Reverse transcription of roughly 0.5 to 1 ug RNA used random hexamers. TCRdb reanalysed the immunoSEQ multiplex PCR reads using MiXCR and keeps one entry per CDR3 protein. Of roughly 250,000 distinct CDR3 sequences in the sample, 90% to 96% were seen once. Source material: CD4+ T cells from PBMCs. These receptor sequences come from a human donor with Susac syndrome.

Here the CDR3 reads CASSQDPGMEQYF. DNA of the CDR3: TGTGCCAGCAGCCAAGATCCCGGGATGGAGCAGTACTTC. The rearrangement joins TRBV3-1 to TRBJ2-7; the D gene is possibly TRBD2 (5 bases). Trimming took off 0 bases at V and 7 bases at J, with 10 bases between the two ends. This CDR3 region has 13 residues. Germline CDR1 LGHDT, CDR2 YNNKEL (reference sequence).

The V and J genes are TRBV28 and TRBJ2-3; D ambiguous. The CDR3 covers 14 residues. V was shortened by 8 bases and J by 2 bases, with 14 bases between the two germline ends. Germline V lookup: CDR1 MDHEN, CDR2 SYDVKM. The chain's CDR3 is CASWGRATTDTQYF. DNA of the CDR3: TGTGCCAGCTGGGGAAGGGCAACCACAGATACGCAGTATTTT.

The CDR3 loop is CASSLSFRDWTYEQYF. The DNA of the CDR3 is TGTGCCAGCAGTTTGAGCTTCCGGGACTGGACCTACGAGCAGTACTTC. The chain links TRBV28 to TRBJ2-7; maybe TRBD2 (6 bases). The CDR3 loop spans 16 amino acids. The germline V gene encodes CDR1 MDHEN and CDR2 SYDVKM. With 3 bases removed from V and 2 bases from J, the gap between germline ends came to 17 bases.

The chain uses TRBV7-6 and TRBJ1-1, with a weak D call TRBD1 (6 bases). This CDR3 spans 13 amino acids. The germline V and J ends were trimmed by 11 bases and 3 bases, with 16 bases remaining between them. Germline lookup yields CDR1 SGHVS and CDR2 FNYEAQ. CDR3 coding DNA: TGTGCCGGGGCAACAGGGAAGTACACTGAAGCTTTCTTT. Translated, it gives CAGATGKYTEAFF.

This chain links TRBV23-1 with TRBJ1-5; D might be TRBD1 (6 bases). TRBV23-1 is reported as an ORF; its role is uncertain. Trimming cost V 4 bases and J 6 bases, with 19 bases left between them. The CDR3 is 16 residues long. The CDR3 protein is CASSLVSWGQSQPQHF. The CDR3 DNA reads TGCGCCAGCAGTCTCGTATCCTGGGGGCAGAGTCAGCCCCAGCATTTT.

This chain uses TRBV7-8 with TRBJ2-5, with D hard to call. The germline gives CDR1 SGHVS, CDR2 FQNEAQ. The CDR3 is 15 amino acids. V dropped 5 bases and J dropped 0 bases, with 13 bases sitting between them. The chain's CDR3 is CASSLVGNDQETQYF. The CDR3 coding sequence is TGTGCCAGCAGCCTAGTAGGGAATGACCAAGAGACCCAGTACTTC.

The rearrangement joins TRBV11-2 to TRBJ2-7, with 10 positions matching TRBD1. V shed 2 bases and J 5 bases; nucleotides not matched to a gene: 9. There are 16 residues in the CDR3. Germline assignment: CDR1 SGHAT and CDR2 FQNNGV. Here the CDR3 DNA reads TGTGCCAGCAGCTTAACCGGGACAGGGGACGAGGACGAGCAGTACTTC. Translated: CASSLTGTGDEDEQYF.

This chain connects TRBV4-1 to TRBJ2-1; D remains ambiguous. The CDR3 runs to 12 residues. V dropped 3 bases and J dropped 4 bases, with 4 bases sitting between them. Germline lookup yields CDR1 MGHRA and CDR2 YSYEKL. CDR3 in amino acids: CASSHPYNEQFF. CDR3 in DNA: TGCGCCAGCAGCCATCCTTACAATGAGCAGTTCTTC.

V is TRBV29-1 and J is TRBJ2-2; the match to TRBD1 covers 7 bases. Germline V CDR1 and CDR2: SQVTM, ANQGSEA. The CDR3 is made up of 17 amino acids. Trimming at V came to 5 bases and at J to 0 bases, leaving 12 bases not matched to a gene. DNA for the CDR3: TGCAGCGTTAGTAATCGGCCCGGGACAGCGAACACCGGGGAGCTGTTTTTT. Its translation: CSVSNRPGTANTGELFF.

The chain employs TRBV12-3 or TRBV12-4 and TRBJ2-1; TRBD2 aligns across 9 bases. J gave up 9 bases and V 5 bases, and 11 bases lay outside the gene matches. The CDR3 totals 15 residues. The chain's CDR3 is CASSRSGSSFVEQFF. CDR3 bases: TGTGCCAGCAGTCGTAGCGGGAGTTCCTTCGTTGAGCAGTTCTTC.

The CDR3 loop is CASSLIYEQFF. In DNA form, the CDR3 reads TGTGCCAGCAGCTTAATCTATGAGCAGTTCTTC. The rearrangement uses TRBV7-2 and TRBJ2-1, with unresolved D. CDR1 and CDR2 from the germline V gene are SGHTA and FQGNSA. The V end was cut by 2 bases, the J end by 8 bases, with 4 bases between. The CDR3 contains 11 residues.

CDR3 bases: TGCGCCAGCAGCCAAGCGGGCTTGCGACTAGCGGATAACTACGAGCAGTACTTC. As protein: CASSQAGLRLADNYEQYF. This sequence joins TRBV4-1 and TRBJ2-7; TRBD2 aligns across 9 bases. The CDR3 runs to 18 residues. V dropped 1 base and J dropped 3; count of bases not matched to a gene: 13. The V gene's germline CDR1 is MGHRA and CDR2 YSYEKL.

The genes are TRBV28 and TRBJ2-7; no clear D gene. The germline gives CDR1 MDHEN, CDR2 SYDVKM. The CDR3 loop spans 11 amino acids. Trimming left V 8 bases short and J 2 bases short, with 7 bases between. CDR3 residues: CASGVAYEQYF. As DNA, the CDR3 is TGTGCCAGCGGAGTTGCCTACGAGCAGTACTTC.

The rearrangement joins TRBV28 to TRBJ1-2, with TRBD1 matching over 10 bases. With 8 bases clipped from V and 7 bases from J, the junction kept 7 bases outside the gene matches. This CDR3 contains 13 residues. From germline, CDR1 is MDHEN and CDR2 SYDVKM. The CDR3 DNA sequence: TGTGCCAGCGGACGACAGGGGGCTACTGGCTACACCTTC. Translation gives CASGRQGATGYTF.

The genes are TRBV6-5 and TRBJ1-1, with D uncertain. Deletions cut 6 bases from V and 11 bases from J, with 22 bases between. The CDR3 runs 14 residues. Germline values: CDR1 MNHEY, CDR2 SVGAGI. CDR3 sequence: CASSQNTVKGMAFF. For the CDR3, the DNA is TGTGCCAGCAGCCAGAACACCGTCAAAGGTATGGCTTTCTTT.

The chain joins TRBV11-3 to TRBJ2-7, with 7 bases aligning to TRBD2. In germline, CDR1 is SGHNT, CDR2 YENEEA. The CDR3 runs 16 residues. Unmatched junction bases numbered 12, after V lost 0 bases and J lost 7 bases. The CDR3 region has the DNA TGTGCCAGCAGCTTAGAGGGTTGGCGGGAGACGGATGAGCAGTACTTC. It specifies CASSLEGWRETDEQYF.

As to this clonotype: Mismatch with germline at one junction end may stem from a read error. The genes are TRBV29-1 and TRBJ2-3, with 13 bases fitting TRBD2. CDR1 is SQVTM, CDR2 ANQGSEA, per germline. The CDR3 loop spans 14 amino acids. The CDR3 reads CSVGTSGSRDTQYF. The CDR3 coding sequence is TGCAGCGTTGGGACTAGCGGGAGCAGAGATACGCAGTATTTT.

J is TRBJ2-7 and V is TRBV15; D gene ambiguous. Trimming cost V 6 bases and J 3 bases, with 15 bases left between them. CDR1 is LNHNV and CDR2 is YYDKDF in the germline V gene (reference sequence). The CDR3 consists of 14 residues. The DNA of the CDR3 is TGTGCCACCAGGCCAGTCGGTGGCAGCTACGAGCAGTACTTC. Residues: CATRPVGGSYEQYF.

V usage is TRBV12-5 and J usage is TRBJ1-3; D gene uncertain. The CDR3 contains 15 residues. The germline V gene encodes CDR1 LGHNT and CDR2 FRNRAP. Deletions cut 0 bases from V and 0 bases from J, with 6 bases between. Here the CDR3 reads CASGLVPNSGNTIYF. The CDR3 DNA follows: TGTGCTAGTGGTTTGGTACCTAACTCTGGAAACACCATATATTTT.

In this sample, this clonotype turned up once. The chain combines TRBV25-1 with TRBJ1-1; TRBD1 might be the D (5 bases). CDR1 is MGHDK and CDR2 is SYGVNS in the germline V gene. CDR3 length equals 14 residues. Trimming pared 7 bases from V and 4 bases from J, leaving 16 bases between. DNA for the CDR3: TGTGCCAGCAAGAGCAGGGCGATCGGCACTGAAGCTTTCTTT. Amino acids: CASKSRAIGTEAFF. Complete variable domain (other parts from reference TRBV25-1 and TRBJ1-1): EADIYQTPRYLVIGTGKKITLECSQTMGHDKMYWYQQDPGMELHLIHYSYGVNSTEKGDLSSESTVSRIRTEHFPLTLESARPSHTSQYLCASKSRAIGTEAFFGQGTRLTVV.

This chain joins TRBV28 and TRBJ2-7, with unresolved D. The germline CDR1 and CDR2 sequences are MDHEN and SYDVKM. The germline V and J ends were trimmed by 3 bases and 6 bases, with 12 bases remaining between them. The CDR3 extends over 13 amino acids. CDR3 nucleotides: TGTGCCAGCAGTTTGGGGATATGGTCCGAGCAGTACTTC. Its protein product is CASSLGIWSEQYF.

The chain employs TRBV25-1 and TRBJ1-2; 7 positions agree with TRBD1. The junction had 9 bases not matched to a gene; V was cut back by 3 bases and J by 2 bases. This CDR3 spans 16 amino acids. Per the germline V gene, CDR1 is MGHDK and CDR2 is SYGVNS. The CDR3 coding sequence is TGTGCCAGCAGTGACCCAGGGACAGCGACAAACTATGGCTACACCTTC. It yields the protein CASSDPGTATNYGYTF.

Here the CDR3 DNA reads TGTGCCAGCAGTTCATCCCCGGGCGAGCAGTACTTC. Translation: CASSSSPGEQYF. The V and J genes are TRBV28 and TRBJ2-7; D remains unclear. V was shortened by 4 bases and J by 6 bases, with 10 bases between the two germline ends. Germline lookup yields CDR1 MDHEN and CDR2 SYDVKM. The length of the CDR3 is 12 residues.

V gene TRBV7-6 combines with J gene TRBJ2-3; possibly TRBD1 for D (8 bases). Germline V gives CDR1 SGHVS, CDR2 FNYEAQ. The CDR3 consists of 15 residues. V was clipped by 8 bases and J by 9 bases, with 24 bases between them. The CDR3 sequence: CASYQTDRVGGTQYF. The CDR3 coding sequence is TGTGCCAGCTACCAAACGGACAGGGTCGGGGGGACGCAGTATTTT.

This chain connects TRBV7-9 to TRBJ2-1; 10 bases fit TRBD1. Germline V lookup: CDR1 SEHNR, CDR2 FQNEAQ (reference sequence). This CDR3 has 14 amino acids. V lost 4 bases to trimming and J lost 8 bases; unmatched junction nucleotides: 5. Here the CDR3 reads CASSWDRGIDEQFF. CDR3 DNA sequence: TGTGCCAGCAGCTGGGACAGGGGAATCGATGAGCAGTTCTTC. The full variable domain, rest sourced from reference TRBV7-9 and TRBJ2-1, is DTGVSQNPRHKITKRGQNVTFRCDPISEHNRLYWYRQTLGQGPEFLTYFQNEAQLEKSRLLSDRFSAERPKGSFSTLEIQRTEQGDSAMYLCASSWDRGIDEQFFGPGTRLTVL.